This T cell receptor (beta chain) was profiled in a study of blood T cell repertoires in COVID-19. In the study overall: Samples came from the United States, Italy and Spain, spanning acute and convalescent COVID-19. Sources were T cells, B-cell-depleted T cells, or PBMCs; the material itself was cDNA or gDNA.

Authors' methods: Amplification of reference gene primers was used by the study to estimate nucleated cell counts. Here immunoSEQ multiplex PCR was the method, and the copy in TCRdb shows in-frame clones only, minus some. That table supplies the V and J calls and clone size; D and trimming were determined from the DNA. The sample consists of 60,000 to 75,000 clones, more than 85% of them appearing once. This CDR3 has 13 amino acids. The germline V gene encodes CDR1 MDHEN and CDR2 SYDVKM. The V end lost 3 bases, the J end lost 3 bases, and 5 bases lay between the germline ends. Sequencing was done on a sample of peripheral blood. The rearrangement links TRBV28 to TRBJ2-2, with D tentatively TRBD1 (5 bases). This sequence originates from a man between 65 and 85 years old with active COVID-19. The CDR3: CASSLGHTGELFF. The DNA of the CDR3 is TGTGCCAGCAGTTTGGGGCACACCGGGGAGCTGTTTTTT.